This T cell receptor (beta chain) comes out of a study of blood T cell repertoires in COVID-19. CDR3 length: 15 amino acids. CDR1 LNHDA and CDR2 SQIVND come from the germline V gene (reference sequence). J was trimmed by 5 bases and V by 3 bases; bases with no gene match: 3. In the study's own analysis: By means of reference gene primer amplification, nucleated cell counts were estimated. Measured with immunoSEQ multiplex PCR; TCRdb has only the in-frame clones, and not every one. V and J calls and clone size come straight from that table; D and trimming were deduced from the DNA. The repertoire includes about 150,000 clones, around 85% of them detected once, and around 3% sits in the top ten.

This receptor was identified in a woman older than 75 with acute or convalescent COVID-19. This sequence joins TRBV19 and TRBJ2-5; TRBD2 matches 13 bases. Sequenced sample: peripheral blood. CDR3 in DNA: TGTGCCAGTAGTATCGGGACTAGCGGGGTGGAGACCCAGTACTTC. Protein: CASSIGTSGVETQYF. Full variable domain (rest looked up from reference TRBV19 and TRBJ2-5): DGGITQSPKYLFRKEGQNVTLSCEQNLNHDAMYWYRQDPGQGLRLIYYSQIVNDFQKGDIAEGYSVSREKKESFPLTVTSAQKNPTAFYLCASSIGTSGVETQYFGPGTRLLVL.